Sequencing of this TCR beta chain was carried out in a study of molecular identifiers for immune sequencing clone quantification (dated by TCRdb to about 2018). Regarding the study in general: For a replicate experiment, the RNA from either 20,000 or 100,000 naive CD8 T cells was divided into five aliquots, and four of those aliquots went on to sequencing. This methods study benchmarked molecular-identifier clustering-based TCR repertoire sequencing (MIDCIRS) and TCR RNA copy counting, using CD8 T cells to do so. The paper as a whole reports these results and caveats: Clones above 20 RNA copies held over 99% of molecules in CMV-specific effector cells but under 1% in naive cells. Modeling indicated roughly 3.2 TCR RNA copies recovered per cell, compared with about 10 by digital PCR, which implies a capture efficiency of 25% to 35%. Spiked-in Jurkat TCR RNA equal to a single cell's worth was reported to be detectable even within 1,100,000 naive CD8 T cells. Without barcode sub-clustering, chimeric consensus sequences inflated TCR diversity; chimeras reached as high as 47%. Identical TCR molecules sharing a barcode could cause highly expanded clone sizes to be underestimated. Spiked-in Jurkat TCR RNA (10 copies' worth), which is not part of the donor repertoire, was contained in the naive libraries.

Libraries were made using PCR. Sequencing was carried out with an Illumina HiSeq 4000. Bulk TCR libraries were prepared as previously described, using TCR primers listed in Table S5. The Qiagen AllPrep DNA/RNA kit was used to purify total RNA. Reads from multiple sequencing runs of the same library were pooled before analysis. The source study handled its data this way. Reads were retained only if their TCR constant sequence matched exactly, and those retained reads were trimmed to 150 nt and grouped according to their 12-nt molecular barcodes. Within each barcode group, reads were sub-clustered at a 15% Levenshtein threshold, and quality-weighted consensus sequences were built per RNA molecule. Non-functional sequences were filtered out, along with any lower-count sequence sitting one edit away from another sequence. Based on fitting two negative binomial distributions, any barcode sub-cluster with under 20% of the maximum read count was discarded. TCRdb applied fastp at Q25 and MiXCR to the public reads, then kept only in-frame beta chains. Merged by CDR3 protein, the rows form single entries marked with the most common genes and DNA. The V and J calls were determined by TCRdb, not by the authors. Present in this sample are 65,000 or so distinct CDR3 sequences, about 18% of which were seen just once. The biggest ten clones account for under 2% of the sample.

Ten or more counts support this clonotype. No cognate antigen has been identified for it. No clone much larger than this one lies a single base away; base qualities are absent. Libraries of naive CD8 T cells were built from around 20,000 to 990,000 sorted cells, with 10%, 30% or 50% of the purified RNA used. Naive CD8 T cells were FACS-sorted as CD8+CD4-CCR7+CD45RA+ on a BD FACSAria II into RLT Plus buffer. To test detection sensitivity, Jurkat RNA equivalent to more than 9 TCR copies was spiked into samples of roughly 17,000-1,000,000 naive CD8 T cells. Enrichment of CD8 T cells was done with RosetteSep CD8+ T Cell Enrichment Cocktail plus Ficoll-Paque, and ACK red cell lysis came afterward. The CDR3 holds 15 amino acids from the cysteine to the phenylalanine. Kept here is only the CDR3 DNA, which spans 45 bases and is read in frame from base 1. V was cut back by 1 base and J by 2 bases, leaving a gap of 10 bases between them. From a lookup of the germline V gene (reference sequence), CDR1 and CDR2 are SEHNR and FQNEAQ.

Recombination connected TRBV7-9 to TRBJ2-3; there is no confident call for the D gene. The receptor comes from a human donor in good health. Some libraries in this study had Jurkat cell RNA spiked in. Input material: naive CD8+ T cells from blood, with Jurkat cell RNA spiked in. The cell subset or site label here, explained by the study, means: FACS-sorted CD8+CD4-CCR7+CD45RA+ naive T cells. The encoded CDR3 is CASSLVVSITDTQYF. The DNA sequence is TGTGCCAGCAGCTTAGTTGTATCGATCACAGATACGCAGTATTTT. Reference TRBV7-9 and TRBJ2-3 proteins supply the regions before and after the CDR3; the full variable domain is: DTGVSQNPRHKITKRGQNVTFRCDPISEHNRLYWYRQTLGQGPEFLTYFQNEAQLEKSRLLSDRFSAERPKGSFSTLEIQRTEQGDSAMYLCASSLVVSITDTQYFGPGTRLTVL.